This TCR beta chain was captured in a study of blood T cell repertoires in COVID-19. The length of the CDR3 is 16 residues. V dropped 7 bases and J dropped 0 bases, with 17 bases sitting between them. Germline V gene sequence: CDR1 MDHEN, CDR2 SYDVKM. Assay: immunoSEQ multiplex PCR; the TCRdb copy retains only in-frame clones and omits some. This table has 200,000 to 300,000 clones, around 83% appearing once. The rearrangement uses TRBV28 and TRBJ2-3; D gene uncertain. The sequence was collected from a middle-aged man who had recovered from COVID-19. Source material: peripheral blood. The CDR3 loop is CASKPSVGTSTDTQYF. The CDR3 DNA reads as TGTGCCAGCAAACCGTCGGTGGGCACTAGCACAGATACGCAGTATTTT.